Listed here are 11 T cell receptor beta chains from one sample, sequenced in a study of vaccination and CD4 T cells after COVID-19. Antigens for these TCRs are unknown. As for treatment: roughly 11-day PBMC culture with coronavirus spike peptide pools or control peptides (ViraFEST assay). The assay that was used to sequence DNA from cultured CD4+ T cells was the Oncomine TCR Beta short-read assay. MiXCR, applied by TCRdb to the PCR reads, yields one record per CDR3 protein. The sample has roughly 3,200 distinct CDR3 sequences; around four fifths are singletons. The sequencing sample was made of CD4+ T cells from blood, cultured in vitro. The origin of the receptors is a human donor who had recovered from COVID-19.

The gene calls are TRBV10-3 and TRBJ1-2; 10 bases are shared with TRBD1. V was pared by 4 bases and J by 6 bases, with 5 bases of the junction left unmatched. This CDR3 is built from 14 residues. Per germline, CDR1 ENHRY and CDR2 SYGVKD. The CDR3 spells CAISAGQGVHGYTF. For the CDR3, the DNA is TGTGCCATCAGTGCCGGACAGGGGGTACATGGCTACACCTTC.

By frequency in the sample, this clonotype is large. CDR3 loop: CASSWGTTEGEQFF. CDR3 coding DNA: TGTGCCAGCAGCTGGGGGACTACTGAGGGGGAGCAGTTCTTC. The chain links TRBV5-5 to TRBJ2-1; 7 positions agree with TRBD2. V shed 3 bases, J shed 10 bases, and the junction held 10 bases outside the gene matches. Germline V gives CDR1 SGHKS, CDR2 YYEKEE (reference sequence). The CDR3 runs 14 residues.

V gene TRBV20-1 combines with J gene TRBJ1-2; D possibly corresponds to TRBD1 (6 bases). Looked up from germline, CDR1 is DFQATT and CDR2 is SNEGSKA (reference sequence). The CDR3 totals 13 residues. V lost 3 bases and J lost 6, with 14 bases in between. For the CDR3, the DNA is TGCAGTGCTAGTGGGGGGGCTGTAGATGGCTACACCTTC. Encoded protein: CSASGGAVDGYTF.

The CDR3 DNA sequence: TGTGCCAGCAGCTTGGCCCCAGCGGGGCTACAAGAGACCCAGTACTTC. It specifies CASSLAPAGLQETQYF. This chain uses TRBV5-5 with TRBJ2-5; 7 bases align to TRBD2. J lost 2 bases, V lost 0 bases, and 7 bases had no gene match. The CDR3 totals 16 residues. In germline, CDR1 is SGHKS, CDR2 YYEKEE (reference sequence).

The gene calls are TRBV20-1 and TRBJ1-2; 10 positions agree with TRBD1. The CDR3 length is 13 residues. V lost 3 bases and J lost 3; bases outside the gene matches: 1. Germline assignment: CDR1 DFQATT and CDR2 SNEGSKA (reference sequence). DNA of the CDR3: TGCAGTGCTAGGGGGACAGGGGACTATGGCTACACCTTC. This codes for CSARGTGDYGYTF.

V and J are TRBV7-2 and TRBJ2-2, with D possibly TRBD1 on 5 matching bases. The V end lost 8 bases, the J end lost 1 base, and 14 bases lay between the germline ends. Germline-derived CDR1 and CDR2 are SGHTA and FQGNSA. The CDR3 sequence is 15 residues long. The CDR3 protein is CASPLGQLNTGELFF. CDR3 in DNA: TGTGCCAGCCCCCTGGGGCAGTTGAACACCGGGGAGCTGTTTTTT.

The V gene is TRBV12-3 or TRBV12-4, the J gene TRBJ1-6; TRBD1 is a possible D gene (5 bases). Trimming removed 2 bases at V and 7 bases at J, with 12 bases between. CDR3 size: 15 residues. CDR3 sequence: CASSLSGRVNSPLHF. As DNA, the CDR3 is TGTGCCAGCAGTTTATCAGGCAGGGTCAATTCACCCCTCCACTTT.

This chain uses TRBV12-3 or TRBV12-4 with TRBJ1-1, with D tentatively TRBD1 (5 bases). This CDR3 is 14 amino acids long. V lost 5 bases, J lost 10 bases, and 20 bases lay in between. The CDR3 loop is CASSPLGGDRRAFF. In DNA form, the CDR3 reads TGTGCCAGCAGTCCTCTCGGAGGGGACCGAAGAGCTTTCTTT.

The chain recombines TRBV20-1 with TRBJ2-7; the D is unclear. The V end was cut by 1 base, the J end by 4 bases, with 8 bases between. There are 12 residues in the CDR3. The germline V gene encodes CDR1 DFQATT and CDR2 SNEGSKA (reference sequence). The CDR3: CSARGLAYEQYF. The CDR3 DNA reads TGCAGTGCTAGAGGTTTAGCATACGAGCAGTACTTC.

The chain uses TRBV6-5 and TRBJ1-3, with 10 bases fitting TRBD1. With V trimmed by 6 bases and J by 0 bases, 14 bases remained unmatched. Germline-derived CDR1 and CDR2 are MNHEY and SVGAGI. This CDR3 contains 19 residues. CDR3 in amino acids: CASRYRDRGTPSSGNTIYF. CDR3 bases: TGTGCCAGCAGGTACCGGGACAGGGGCACCCCGAGCTCTGGAAACACCATATATTTT.

This clonotype was found a few times. The chain couples TRBV6-1 to TRBJ1-2; 11 nucleotides align to TRBD1. CDR3 length equals 17 residues. V lost 2 bases, J lost 4 bases, and 9 bases stayed unmatched. Germline CDR1 is MNHNS and CDR2 is SASEGT. CDR3 nucleotides: TGTGCCAGCAGTGAAACCGGGACAGGGGGTTGGGGCTATGGCTACACCTTC. This translates into CASSETGTGGWGYGYTF.